These 16 T cell receptor beta chains share one sample of origin, sequenced in a study of OX40 agonist ivuxolimab in advanced cancers. The protocol was immunoSEQ multiplex PCR, while the TCRdb copy is restricted to in-frame clones and leaves out a portion. In the table there are 60,000 to 85,000 clones, roughly nine tenths of which are singletons. Sequencing was performed on CD4+ or CD8+ T cells sorted from blood, taken in a trial of the OX40 agonist ivuxolimab. These receptors all come from an adult with an advanced solid tumor such as melanoma, head and neck, liver or kidney cancer.

The V and J genes are TRBV15 and TRBJ1-6; D not certain. Germline lookup yields CDR1 LNHNV and CDR2 YYDKDF (reference sequence). The CDR3 is made up of 12 amino acids. V was trimmed by 0 bases and J by 9 bases, leaving 3 bases between them. CDR3 DNA sequence: TGTGCCACCAGCAGAGATGGTTCACCCCTCCACTTT. Protein sequence: CATSRDGSPLHF. The whole variable domain, remainder taken from reference TRBV15 and TRBJ1-6, is DAMVIQNPRYQVTQFGKPVTLSCSQTLNHNVMYWYQQKSSQAPKLLFHYYDKDFNNEADTPDNFQSRRPNTSFCFLDIRSPGLGDTAMYLCATSRDGSPLHFGNGTRLTVT.

This clone came up once. The chain combines TRBV6-6 with TRBJ2-7; 8 bases match TRBD1. This CDR3 region has 14 residues. Germline CDR1 reads MNHNY; CDR2 reads SVGAGI (reference sequence). The V gene end was trimmed by 4 bases and the J gene end by 4 bases; junction bases not matched to a gene: 6. The CDR3 DNA follows: TGTGCCAGCAGTTCGACAGGGGCGGCGTACGAGCAGTACTTC. Translation: CASSSTGAAYEQYF.

V is TRBV30 and J is TRBJ2-5, with 7 positions matching TRBD2. The CDR3 is 13 residues long. Per germline, CDR1 GTSNPN and CDR2 SVGIG (reference sequence). V lost 0 bases, J lost 5 bases, and 3 bases stayed unmatched. The DNA for the CDR3 is TGTGCCTGGAGTGTACCCGGGGGGGAGACCCAGTACTTC. Its protein is CAWSVPGGETQYF. Full variable domain (rest looked up from reference TRBV30 and TRBJ2-5): SQTIHQWPATLVQPVGSPLSLECTVEGTSNPNLYWYRQAAGRGLQLLFYSVGIGQISSEVPQNLSASRPQDRQFILSSKKLLLSDSGFYLCAWSVPGGETQYFGPGTRLLVL.

This clone is a singleton in its sample. This chain joins TRBV6-1 and TRBJ1-1; 10 positions agree with TRBD1. Germline CDR1 is MNHNS and CDR2 is SASEGT. The junction had 2 bases not matched to a gene; V was cut back by 6 bases and J by 1 base. This CDR3 region has 14 residues. This CDR3 reads CASSRDRGNTEAFF. The CDR3 DNA sequence: TGTGCCAGCAGCCGGGACAGGGGGAACACTGAAGCTTTCTTT.

V usage is TRBV5-1 and J usage is TRBJ1-1; 7 nucleotides match TRBD1. The germline gives CDR1 SGHRS, CDR2 YFSETQ. Losses at the gene ends were 1 base for V and 1 base for J; bases not matched to a gene: 13. The CDR3 has 18 amino acids. The chain's CDR3 is CASSLSTGSRGANTEAFF. The CDR3 nucleotides read TGCGCCAGCAGCTTGTCTACGGGTAGCAGGGGGGCGAACACTGAAGCTTTCTTT.

The chain joins TRBV5-1 to TRBJ2-1; D not resolved. This CDR3 spans 15 amino acids. The V gene lost 1 base and the J gene lost 0 bases, with 8 bases spanning the gap. Germline values: CDR1 SGHRS, CDR2 YFSETQ. CDR3 in DNA: TGCGCCAGCAGCTTGTTAAGGGACTCCTACAATGAGCAGTTCTTC. Amino acids: CASSLLRDSYNEQFF.

Only one count was recorded for this clone. V usage is TRBV4-1 and J usage is TRBJ2-3, with 12 bases fitting TRBD2. With 8 bases clipped from V and 0 bases from J, the junction kept 3 bases outside the gene matches. Germline values: CDR1 MGHRA, CDR2 YSYEKL. The CDR3 spans 15 residues. The chain's CDR3 is CASRLAGASTDTQYF. In DNA, the CDR3 is TGCGCCAGCCGACTAGCGGGGGCCAGCACAGATACGCAGTATTTT.

The chain links TRBV11-1 to TRBJ1-1; D call uncertain. Germline CDR1 is SGHAT and CDR2 is FQDESV (reference sequence). V was shortened by 5 bases and J by 11 bases, with 9 bases between the two germline ends. This CDR3 has 10 amino acids. The CDR3 DNA reads as TGTGCCAGCAGCCAACGAAAGGCTTTCTTT. This encodes CASSQRKAFF.

CDR3 region: CASSPGTSGDTQYF. CDR3 coding DNA: TGCGCCAGCAGCCCTGGGACTAGCGGCGATACGCAGTATTTT. This sequence joins TRBV5-1 and TRBJ2-3, with 11 bases that match TRBD2. Germline V CDR1 and CDR2: SGHRS, YFSETQ. V lost 4 bases, J lost 6 bases, and 4 bases stayed unmatched. The CDR3 is 14 amino acids.

The chain links TRBV6-6 to TRBJ1-1; D unresolved. Trimming removed 7 bases at V and 7 bases at J, with 16 bases between. The V gene's germline CDR1 is MNHNY and CDR2 SVGAGI (reference sequence). The CDR3 spans 13 residues. CDR3 loop: CASTSFPGLEAFF. The CDR3 nucleotides read TGTGCCAGCACCAGTTTTCCCGGGCTTGAAGCTTTCTTT.

This chain's CDR3 is CATGQGAPYEQYF. The CDR3, as DNA: TGTGCCACCGGACAGGGGGCTCCTTACGAGCAGTACTTC. V is TRBV28 and J is TRBJ2-7; 11 nucleotides agree with TRBD1. The CDR3 runs to 13 residues. Trimming took 10 bases from V and 4 from J; bases not matched to a gene: 6. CDR1 is MDHEN and CDR2 is SYDVKM in the germline V gene.

This sequence joins TRBV7-8 and TRBJ1-5; the D is unclear. CDR3 size: 16 residues. With 5 bases removed from V and 0 bases from J, the gap between germline ends came to 14 bases. The V gene's germline CDR1 is SGHVS and CDR2 FQNEAQ. The CDR3 nucleotides are TGTGCCAGCAGCCGAGGAGATCCCTTTAGCAATCAGCCCCAGCATTTT. This sequence encodes CASSRGDPFSNQPQHF.

The chain uses TRBV5-6 and TRBJ2-3; 12 nucleotides match TRBD1. V lost 4 bases to trimming and J lost 2 bases; unmatched junction nucleotides: 2. The CDR3 has 15 residues. Germline V gene data show CDR1 as SGHDT and CDR2 as YYEEEE. The CDR3 sequence is CASSRGQGATDTQYF. The DNA of the CDR3 is TGTGCCAGCAGCAGGGGACAGGGGGCCACAGATACGCAGTATTTT. Supplemented by reference TRBV5-6 and TRBJ2-3, the full variable domain reads DAGVTQSPTHLIKTRGQQVTLRCSPKSGHDTVSWYQQALGQGPQFIFQYYEEEERQRGNFPDRFSGHQFPNYSSELNVNALLLGDSALYLCASSRGQGATDTQYFGPGTRLTVL.

About this clone: The junction departs from the called germline gene at one end, perhaps through a read error. The rearrangement joins TRBV7-7 to TRBJ2-4; TRBD1 might be the D (5 bases). CDR1 SSHAT and CDR2 FNYEAQ come from the germline V gene (reference sequence). The CDR3 covers 17 residues. The chain's CDR3 is CASSLARQNRTKNIQYF. Here the CDR3 DNA reads TGTGCTAGCAGCTTAGCAAGGCAGAACAGGACAAAAAACATTCAGTACTTC.

This rearrangement joins TRBV5-1 to TRBJ1-1; D may be TRBD1 (5 bases). The ends were cut back, 0 bases at V and 6 bases at J, with 15 bases in the middle. There are 15 residues in the CDR3. CDR1 is SGHRS and CDR2 is YFSETQ in the germline V gene. CDR3 DNA sequence: TGCGCCAGCAGCTTGGATTCGGGGAGGGACGCTGAAGCTTTCTTT. It translates to CASSLDSGRDAEAFF.

Here the CDR3 DNA reads TGTGCCAGCAGTTTCTCTCCCTCTAGCGGGAGACCCTACAATGAGCAGTTCTTC. Translated, it gives CASSFSPSSGRPYNEQFF. This rearrangement joins TRBV27 to TRBJ2-1; 10 nucleotides line up with TRBD2. The CDR3 runs to 18 residues. The J segment lost 2 bases and the V segment lost 3 bases, leaving 10 bases of the junction unmatched. Germline V gives CDR1 MNHEY, CDR2 SMNVEV (reference sequence).